These T cell receptor beta chains were read from a single sample in a study of cytomegalovirus exposure and HLA in healthy donors. Data came from immunoSEQ multiplex PCR; TCRdb stores just in-frame clones and leaves some out. Of some 140,000 clones listed, over 60% were seen once; the top ten hold less than 1.5%. The sequencing input was PBMCs. These receptors originate from a male donor in good health and CMV-seropositive. Both conserved end residues are part of each CDR3. A D gene is named only where the DNA matches it firmly. Rows give clone size only sometimes, using once, few, many, or a class for an expanded clone.

CDR3nt,CDR3aa,abundance,v_gene,j_gene,d_gene
TGCGCCAGCAGCTTGGGGCAGTACAATGAGCAGTTCTTC,CASSLGQYNEQFF,once,TRBV5-1,TRBJ2-1,-
TGTGCCAGCAGTGAAGCGCTATTACAGGGACCTAATGAAAAACTGTTTTTT,CASSEALLQGPNEKLFF,-,TRBV2,TRBJ1-4,-
TGTGCCAGCAGTTCACCGCAGAAATCCTACGAGCAGTACTTC,CASSSPQKSYEQYF,-,TRBV27,TRBJ2-7,-
TGCAGCGTTACCTCCGGGGACACCTTC,CSVTSGDTF,-,TRBV29-1,TRBJ1-2,-
TGCGCCAGCAGCCAAGACCGACAGGTGCCTGACGAGCAGTACTTC,CASSQDRQVPDEQYF,-,TRBV4-3,TRBJ2-7,-
TGTGCCAGAAGCTTGTTTTTAGGGACTAGCCGAACCTACGAGCAGTACTTC,CARSLFLGTSRTYEQYF,once,TRBV5-3,TRBJ2-7,TRBD2
TGTGCCAGCAGCGTAGCTCCCGGGACAGGGGACGAAAAACTGTTTTTT,CASSVAPGTGDEKLFF,-,TRBV9,TRBJ1-4,TRBD1
TGTGCCAGCAGCTTTTCCGAGAACCTAGCCAAAAACATTCAGTACTTC,CASSFSENLAKNIQYF,-,TRBV7-9,TRBJ2-4,-
TGTGCCAGCAGCTCCGACAGCTACAATGAGCAGTTCTTC,CASSSDSYNEQFF,-,TRBV28,TRBJ2-1,-
TGCGCCAGCAGTGAGTCGGGCCAGGGGCCCTATGGCTACACCTTC,CASSESGQGPYGYTF,-,TRBV10-2,TRBJ1-2,-